This T cell receptor (beta chain) originates from a study of blood T cell repertoires in COVID-19. Study-wide context: Acute-phase and convalescent COVID-19 samples originated in the United States, Italy and Spain. Nucleic acid was either cDNA or gDNA, and it came from T cells, B-cell-depleted T cells, or PBMCs.

V shed 0 bases, J shed 0 bases, and the junction held 5 bases outside the gene matches. This CDR3 comprises 17 residues. Germline V gene lookup returns CDR1 SGHRS and CDR2 YFSETQ. This clone has just one count. The assay was immunoSEQ multiplex PCR, and TCRdb's table has in-frame clones only and misses some. The sample shows 200,000 to 250,000 clones, more than 75% of them seen only once. The material sequenced was peripheral blood. V and J are TRBV5-1 and TRBJ2-3, with 9 bases matching TRBD2. This receptor was obtained from a man aged 35-49 years with acute or convalescent COVID-19. The CDR3 reads CASSLGGGVYSTDTQYF. The DNA of the CDR3 is TGCGCCAGCAGCTTGGGCGGGGGGGTTTATAGCACAGATACGCAGTATTTT.